This T cell receptor (beta chain) is drawn from a study of blood T cells in healthy people across ages. Study-level points and caveats: Researchers judged that diversity estimates from one million T cells fell short of true values. The CMV status of each donor remained undetermined, and this could have confounded shifts in expanded clonotypes.

Germline V gene sequence: CDR1 MNHEY, CDR2 SMNVEV (reference sequence). The CDR3 spans 18 residues. Losses at the gene ends were 5 bases for V and 0 bases for J; bases not matched to a gene: 13. Primers used in a second PCR of about 7 to 12 cycles were a sample-barcoded 5' primer and a J-beta primer mix. Via MiXCR, TCRdb re-called the 5' RACE reads, giving one row per CDR3 protein. The data hold approximately 1,100,000 distinct CDR3 sequences, with 35% to 55% observed a single time. This clonotype was seen more than once but under ten times. Its matching antigen is unknown. This sequence originates from a woman aged 60 to 75 in good health. The sequencing sample was made of blood. The chain has TRBV27 and TRBJ2-1; TRBD1 matches at 7 bases. Here the CDR3 reads CASSPGEGAASSYNEQFF. CDR3 DNA sequence: TGTGCCAGCAGTCCCGGAGAGGGGGCGGCCAGCTCCTACAATGAGCAGTTCTTC.